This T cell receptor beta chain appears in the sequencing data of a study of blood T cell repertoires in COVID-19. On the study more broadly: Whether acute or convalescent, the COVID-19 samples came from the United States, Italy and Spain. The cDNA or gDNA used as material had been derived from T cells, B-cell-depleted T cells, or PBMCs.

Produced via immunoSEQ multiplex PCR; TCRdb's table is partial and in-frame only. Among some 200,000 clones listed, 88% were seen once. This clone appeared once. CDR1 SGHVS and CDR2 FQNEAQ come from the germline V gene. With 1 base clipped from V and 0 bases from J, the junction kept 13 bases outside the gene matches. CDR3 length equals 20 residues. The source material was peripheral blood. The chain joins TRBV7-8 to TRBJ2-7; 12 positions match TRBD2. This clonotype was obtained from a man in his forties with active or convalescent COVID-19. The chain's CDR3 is CASSLVRRPSGRAPSYEQYF. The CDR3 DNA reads TGTGCCAGCAGCTTAGTTAGGCGGCCTAGCGGGAGGGCCCCCTCCTACGAGCAGTACTTC.